This T cell receptor beta chain originates from a study of PD-1 blockade in classical Hodgkin lymphoma. Assay used: immunoSEQ multiplex PCR; TCRdb lists only in-frame clones, some missing. The sample carries over 9,000 clones, about three quarters recorded once. The length of the CDR3 is 15 residues. The germline V gene encodes CDR1 SGHRS and CDR2 YFSETQ. V was clipped by 5 bases and J by 3 bases; unmatched bases: 5. Broader study findings: Newly diagnosed patients had baseline TCR diversity that was reportedly lower than that of healthy donors.

Every patient had relapsed following autologous stem cell transplantation, and cohorts differed in brentuximab vedotin exposure. With regard to this clone: Its antigen is still unknown.

The chain is built from TRBV5-1 and TRBJ1-2, with 12 bases identical to TRBD1. Specimen: peripheral blood mononuclear cells (PBMCs), collected at baseline. This TCR was sampled from a human donor with classical Hodgkin lymphoma. The CDR3 bases are TGCGCCAGCAGGGGGACAGGGGGCGCTGACTATGGCTACACCTTC. This codes for CASRGTGGADYGYTF.